These T cell receptor beta chains were read from a single sample in a study of blood T cell repertoires in COVID-19. The data were produced by immunoSEQ multiplex PCR, yet TCRdb's version contains in-frame clones alone and is incomplete. The sample shows 140,000 to 150,000 clones, approximately 84% of them seen only once. Sequences were obtained from peripheral blood. All receptors derive from an older woman with acute or convalescent COVID-19. The CDR3 runs from the conserved cysteine through the conserved F or W. The order of the fields is CDR3 protein, J gene, V gene, clone size. Part of the rows lack a size; the others show once, few, many or a class for expanded clones.

CDR3: CASSGGTGLWGYTF; J: TRBJ1-2; V: TRBV25-1; size: .
CDR3: CASRTRDRVWSNQPQHF; J: TRBJ1-5; V: TRBV25-1; size: .
CDR3: CASSVGLAGGEDTQYF; J: TRBJ2-3; V: TRBV5-4; size: .
CDR3: CASSLRGGGIYSPLHF; J: TRBJ1-6; V: TRBV5-6; size: .
CDR3: CAVGLAGSSYEQYF; J: TRBJ2-7; V: TRBV6-5; size: many
CDR3: CASSLGGGRGYTF; J: TRBJ1-2; V: TRBV28; size: .
CDR3: CATSTAGGDYEQYF; J: TRBJ2-7; V: TRBV19; size: .
CDR3: CASSQGLASSYNEQFF; J: TRBJ2-1; V: TRBV4-1; size: .
CDR3: CASSSYHGQNNEQFF; J: TRBJ2-1; V: TRBV7-8; size: .
CDR3: CASSLRTTNSYNEQFF; J: TRBJ2-1; V: TRBV7-2; size: .
CDR3: CASSIQVHSYEQYF; J: TRBJ2-7; V: TRBV28; size: few
CDR3: CASSSQMNTEAFF; J: TRBJ1-1; V: TRBV27; size: .